The 4 T cell receptor beta chains in this list originate from one sample, sequenced in a study of tumor-infiltrating lymphocytes in primary liver carcinoma. With a constant-region primer, TCR beta cDNA was made from approximately 450 ng of total RNA. Slightly modified ARM-PCR, run as three nested multiplex PCR rounds, produced the TCR beta libraries. In the first two PCR rounds, TRBV1-TRBV30 forward primers were paired with a C-beta reverse primer, and each round lasted roughly 9 cycles. MiXCR, run by TCRdb on the multiplex PCR reads, gives a single entry per CDR3 protein. Of 37,000 or so distinct CDR3 sequences in the sample, more than 60% are singletons; the top ten hold approximately 40%. Extraction of RNA together with DNA used roughly 20-33 mg of unsorted bulk tissue. Sequencing was performed on tumor-adjacent normal liver tissue. These receptors came from a middle-aged man with primary liver carcinoma and hepatitis B virus infection.

This clonotype was seen repeatedly, ten times or more. V is TRBV24-1 and J is TRBJ2-7; D tentatively reads TRBD1 or TRBD2 (5 bases each). The CDR3 length is 12 residues. The V end was cut by 3 bases, the J end by 7 bases, with 9 bases between. Per germline, CDR1 KGHDR and CDR2 SFDVKD. CDR3 sequence: CATSDGGWEQYF. In DNA, the CDR3 is TGTGCCACCAGTGATGGGGGTTGGGAGCAGTACTTC.

With respect to this clonotype: The junction does not match germline at one end; this may be a read error. The chain links TRBV6-1 to TRBJ2-1; 7 nucleotides align to TRBD1. The CDR3 has 15 residues. The germline CDR1 and CDR2 sequences are MNHNS and SASEGT. The CDR3 DNA sequence: TGTGTCAGCAGTGGGAACAGGGGTTCCTACAATGAGCAGTTCTTC. This translates into CVSSGNRGSYNEQFF.

The J gene is TRBJ2-1, the V gene TRBV5-8; the match to TRBD2 covers 9 bases. The CDR3 is 18 amino acids. Trimming cost V 4 bases and J 5 bases; bases outside gene matches: 16. CDR1 and CDR2 (germline): SGHTS, YDEGEE. The CDR3 DNA reads as TGTGCCAGCAGCGTGATGCATCTAGCGGGACTGGCCCACAATGAGCAGTTCTTC. It specifies CASSVMHLAGLAHNEQFF.

Turning to this clonotype: One base away lies a much larger clone, so this may be a sequencing read error. This chain connects TRBV19 to TRBJ2-1; 7 bases fit TRBD2. From germline, CDR1 is LNHDA and CDR2 SQIVND (reference sequence). This CDR3 has 15 residues. This CDR3 is CATGRNGGINNVQFF. CDR3 sequence (DNA): TGTGCCACCGGGAGGAACGGTGGGATTAACAATGTGCAGTTCTTC.